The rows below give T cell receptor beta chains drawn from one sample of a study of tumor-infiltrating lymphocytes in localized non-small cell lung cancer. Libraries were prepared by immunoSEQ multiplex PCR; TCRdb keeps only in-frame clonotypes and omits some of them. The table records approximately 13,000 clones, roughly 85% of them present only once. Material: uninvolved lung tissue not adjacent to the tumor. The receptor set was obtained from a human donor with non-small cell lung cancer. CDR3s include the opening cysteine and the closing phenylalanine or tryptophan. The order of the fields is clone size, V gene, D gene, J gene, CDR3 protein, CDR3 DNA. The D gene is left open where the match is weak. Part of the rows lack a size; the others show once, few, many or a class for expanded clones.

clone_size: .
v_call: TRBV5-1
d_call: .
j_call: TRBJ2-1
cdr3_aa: CASSLFPGSSDEQFF
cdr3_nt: TGCGCCAGCAGCTTGTTTCCGGGGTCATCCGATGAGCAGTTCTTC

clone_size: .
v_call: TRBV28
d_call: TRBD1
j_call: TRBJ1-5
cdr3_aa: CASSLVIDRGDQPQHF
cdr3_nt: TGTGCCAGCAGTTTAGTAATCGACAGGGGCGATCAGCCCCAGCATTTT

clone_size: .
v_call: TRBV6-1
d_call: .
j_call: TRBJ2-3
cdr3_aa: CASSDQPVVRAQYF
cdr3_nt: TGTGCCAGCAGTGACCAACCGGTGGTTCGGGCGCAGTATTTT

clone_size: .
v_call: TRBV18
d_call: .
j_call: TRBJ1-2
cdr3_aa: CASRLGSANYYGYTF
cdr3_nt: TGTGCCAGCAGATTAGGCAGCGCCAATTACTATGGCTACACCTTC

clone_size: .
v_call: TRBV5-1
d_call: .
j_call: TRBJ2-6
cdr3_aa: CASSLEGGAGANVLTF
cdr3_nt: TGCGCCAGCAGCTTGGAGGGGGGCGCTGGGGCCAACGTCCTGACTTTC

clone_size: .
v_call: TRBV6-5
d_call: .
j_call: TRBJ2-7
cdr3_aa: CASSYGQGSYEQYF
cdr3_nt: TGTGCCAGCAGTTACGGTCAGGGGTCCTACGAGCAGTACTTC

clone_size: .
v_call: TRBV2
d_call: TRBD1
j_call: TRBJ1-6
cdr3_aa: CASSATGTGESPLHF
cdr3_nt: TGTGCCAGCAGTGCTACCGGGACAGGGGAATCACCCCTCCACTTT

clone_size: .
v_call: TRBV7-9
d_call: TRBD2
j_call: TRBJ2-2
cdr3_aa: CASSLRLAGANTGELFF
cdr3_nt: TGTGCCAGCAGCCTAAGACTAGCGGGTGCGAACACCGGGGAGCTGTTTTTT

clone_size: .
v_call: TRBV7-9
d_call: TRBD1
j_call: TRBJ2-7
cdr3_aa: CASSPGTGMGSHEQYF
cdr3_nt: TGTGCCAGCAGCCCCGGGACAGGGATGGGATCCCACGAGCAGTACTTC

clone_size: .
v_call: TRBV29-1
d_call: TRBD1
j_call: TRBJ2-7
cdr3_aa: CSVVGTGPYEQYF
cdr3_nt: TGCAGCGTTGTAGGGACAGGGCCCTACGAGCAGTACTTC

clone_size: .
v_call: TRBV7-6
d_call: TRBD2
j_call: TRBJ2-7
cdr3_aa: CASSLGRLAGEGEQYF
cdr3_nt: TGTGCCAGCAGCTTAGGAAGACTAGCGGGAGAGGGGGAGCAGTACTTC

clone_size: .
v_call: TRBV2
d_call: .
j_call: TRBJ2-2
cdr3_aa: CASSEVGDLGGELFF
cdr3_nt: TGTGCCAGCAGTGAAGTTGGAGACTTGGGCGGGGAGCTGTTTTTT

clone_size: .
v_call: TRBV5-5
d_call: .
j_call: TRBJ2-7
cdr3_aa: CASTATTGQTVYEQYF
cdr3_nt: TGTGCCAGCACCGCCACGACAGGTCAAACGGTCTACGAGCAGTACTTC

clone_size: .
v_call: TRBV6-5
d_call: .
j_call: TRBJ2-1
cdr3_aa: CASSYPGTHEQFF
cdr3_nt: TGTGCCAGCAGTTACCCCGGGACCCATGAGCAGTTCTTC

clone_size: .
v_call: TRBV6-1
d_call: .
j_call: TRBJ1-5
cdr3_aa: CASSVLWGATQPQHF
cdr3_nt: TGTGCCAGCAGTGTTTTGTGGGGGGCTACGCAGCCCCAGCATTTT

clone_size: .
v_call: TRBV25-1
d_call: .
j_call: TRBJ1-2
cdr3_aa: CASSPPGWPLQDYGYTF
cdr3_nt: TGTGCCAGCAGTCCCCCAGGATGGCCCCTTCAAGACTATGGCTACACCTTC

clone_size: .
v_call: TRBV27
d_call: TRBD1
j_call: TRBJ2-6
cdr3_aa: CASSRDRGLAGANVLTF
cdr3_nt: TGTGCCAGCAGCAGGGACAGGGGGCTAGCTGGGGCCAACGTCCTGACTTTC

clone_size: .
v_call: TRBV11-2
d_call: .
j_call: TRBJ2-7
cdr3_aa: CASSLEQAAPYEQYF
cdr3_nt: TGTGCCAGCAGCTTAGAACAGGCAGCTCCCTACGAGCAGTACTTC

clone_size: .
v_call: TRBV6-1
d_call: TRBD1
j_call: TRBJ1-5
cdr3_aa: CASRGTGAYQPQHF
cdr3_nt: TGTGCCAGCAGGGGGACAGGGGCATATCAGCCTCAGCATTTT

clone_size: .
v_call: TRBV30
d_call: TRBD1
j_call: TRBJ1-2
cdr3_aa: CAWSKPGPPTGVDGYTF
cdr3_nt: TGTGCCTGGAGTAAACCTGGCCCCCCTACAGGGGTGGATGGCTACACCTTC

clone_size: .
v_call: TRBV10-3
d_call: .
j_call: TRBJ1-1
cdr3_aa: CAISESQGRKAFF
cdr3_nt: TGTGCCATCAGTGAGTCCCAGGGGCGGAAAGCTTTCTTT

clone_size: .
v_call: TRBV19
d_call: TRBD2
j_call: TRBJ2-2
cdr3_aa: CASSTGLAGGLITGELFF
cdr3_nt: TGTGCCAGTAGTACCGGACTAGCGGGGGGGCTCATCACCGGGGAGCTGTTTTTT

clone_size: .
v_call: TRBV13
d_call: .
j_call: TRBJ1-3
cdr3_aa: CASSLLGAGNTIYF
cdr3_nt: TGTGCCAGCAGCTTATTAGGGGCTGGAAACACCATATATTTT

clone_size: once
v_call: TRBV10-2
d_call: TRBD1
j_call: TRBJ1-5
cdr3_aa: CASSETGRSNQPQHF
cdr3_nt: TGCGCCAGCAGCGAGACAGGGAGGAGCAATCAGCCCCAGCATTTT

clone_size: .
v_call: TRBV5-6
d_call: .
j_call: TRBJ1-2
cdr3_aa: CASNPPGNTNYGYTF
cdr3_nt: TGTGCCAGCAACCCTCCGGGCAACACTAACTATGGCTACACCTTC

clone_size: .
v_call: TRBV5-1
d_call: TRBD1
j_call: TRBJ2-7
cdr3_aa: CASSPEGTAYEQYF
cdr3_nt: TGCGCCAGCAGCCCGGAAGGGACAGCCTACGAGCAGTACTTC

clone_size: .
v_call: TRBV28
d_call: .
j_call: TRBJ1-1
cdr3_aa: CASRSPGWGRTEAFF
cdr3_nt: TGTGCCAGCAGGTCCCCGGGATGGGGGAGGACTGAAGCTTTCTTT

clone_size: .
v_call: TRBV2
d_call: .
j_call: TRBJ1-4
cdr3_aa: CASREGGAGTNEKLFF
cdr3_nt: TGTGCCAGCAGAGAGGGGGGCGCGGGAACTAATGAAAAACTGTTTTTT

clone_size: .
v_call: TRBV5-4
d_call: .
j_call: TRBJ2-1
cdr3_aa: CASSLGERPDHEQFF
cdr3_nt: TGTGCCAGCAGCTTGGGGGAACGCCCAGACCATGAGCAGTTCTTC

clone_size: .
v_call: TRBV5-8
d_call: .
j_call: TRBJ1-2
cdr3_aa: CASSLNRGYTF
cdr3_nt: TGTGCCAGCAGCCTGAATCGGGGCTACACCTTC

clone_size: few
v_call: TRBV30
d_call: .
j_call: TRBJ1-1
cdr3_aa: CAWSPGGNTEAFF
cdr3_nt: TGTGCCTGGAGTCCGGGGGGTAACACTGAAGCTTTCTTT

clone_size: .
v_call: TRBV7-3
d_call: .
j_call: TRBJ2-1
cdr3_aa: CASSLGHLGEQFF
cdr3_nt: TGTGCCAGCAGCTTGGGACATCTCGGGGAGCAGTTCTTC

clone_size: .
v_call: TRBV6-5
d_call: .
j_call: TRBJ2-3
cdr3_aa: CASSYRGAGDTQYF
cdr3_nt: TGTGCCAGCAGTTACCGGGGGGCGGGAGATACGCAGTATTTT

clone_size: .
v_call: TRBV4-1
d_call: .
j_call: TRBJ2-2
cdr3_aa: CASSPRGRENTGELFF
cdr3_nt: TGCGCCAGCAGCCCCCGGGGCAGGGAGAACACCGGGGAGCTGTTTTTT

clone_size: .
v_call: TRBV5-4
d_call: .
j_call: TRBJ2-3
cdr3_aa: CASSRILITDTQYF
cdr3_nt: TGTGCCAGCAGCCGTATATTGATTACAGATACGCAGTATTTT

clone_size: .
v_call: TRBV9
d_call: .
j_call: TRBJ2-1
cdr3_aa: CASSAPGGQYNEQFF
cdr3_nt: TGTGCCAGCAGCGCTCCGGGGGGCCAGTACAATGAGCAGTTCTTC